This TCR beta chain was sequenced during a study of OX40 agonist ivuxolimab in advanced cancers. Background on the whole study: Ivuxolimab, which targeted the costimulatory receptor OX40 (CD134), was an agonistic, fully human IgG2 monoclonal antibody. Partial responses occurred in three dose-escalation patients: two with cutaneous melanoma and one with hepatocellular carcinoma. Intravenous ivuxolimab was administered to patients every 2 weeks at six dose levels: 0.01, 0.1, 0.3, 1.5, 3 and 10 mg/kg. The dose-escalation cohort was about 86% male with a mean age of about 58 years, ranging from roughly 23 to 85. The paper covers the monotherapy dose-escalation part of the phase I ivuxolimab trial, which included N ≈ 52 patients. Of the approximately 54 dose-escalation patients, hepatocellular carcinoma was present in about 20, melanoma in about 15, renal cell carcinoma in 9 and head and neck cancer in 9. Patients were allowed to have had prior anti-PD-1, anti-PD-L1 or anti-CTLA-4 therapy, and approximately 43% of the dose-escalation patients had previously received checkpoint inhibitors. Peripheral TCRbeta sequencing aimed to test whether ivuxolimab altered TCR sequence diversity and caused clonal T-cell expansion. The paper's findings and limits, for the study overall: In partial responders in the 0.1-3.0 mg/kg groups, normalized peripheral clonal expansion was found to be among the lowest, especially among CD8+ T cells. At doses of 0.1 to 3.0 mg/kg, clonal expansion of both CD4+ and CD8+ blood T cells was observed from baseline to week 6. Low levels of normalized T-cell clonal expansion were also shown by some nonresponding patients. After ivuxolimab, CD8+ T cells had more expanded clones than CD4+ T cells on average. Which antigens the clonally expanded peripheral T cells were specific for was not determined.

Here V drops 6 bases and J drops 5 bases, and the junction holds 11 bases not matched to any gene. From the cysteine up to the phenylalanine, the CDR3 has a length of 16 residues. The DNA shown is the 48-base CDR3, in frame from base 1. CDR1 and CDR2 (SNHLY, FYNNEI) derive from the germline V gene. To note about this clone: What antigen it recognizes has not been identified. No base quality values were provided; no much bigger clone lies one nucleotide off.

To sequence the TCRbeta CDR3 region, genomic DNA was isolated from the sorted cells. TCRbeta CDR3 regions were sequenced using the immunoSEQ Assay. TCRdb provides this immuneACCESS table in a form limited to in-frame rearrangements. Some clones are lacking; in checked studies, under half of them reflect an unresolved V gene, and why the rest are absent is not known. Recorded for this sample are some 55,000 clones; 91% of them occurred a single time. The top ten clonotypes cover roughly 12% of the sample. The trial excluded patients who had a history of autoimmune disease or who were on systemic immunosuppression. In every dose cohort, peripheral blood was drawn for TCR sequencing at baseline, cycle 4 day 1, and cycle 7 day 1. The samples were taken from a phase I, first-in-human, multicenter, open-label dose-escalation trial of ivuxolimab. Adults with locally advanced or metastatic melanoma, renal cell carcinoma, hepatocellular carcinoma or head and neck squamous cell carcinoma were enrolled in the trial. Before TCR sequencing, CD4+ and CD8+ T cells were separately sorted from peripheral blood.

The receptor was derived from an adult with an advanced solid tumor such as melanoma, head and neck, liver or kidney cancer. Sequenced material: CD4+ or CD8+ T cells sorted from blood, taken in a trial of the OX40 agonist ivuxolimab. This chain joins TRBV2 to TRBJ2-5, with 11 middle bases fitting TRBD2. For the CDR3, the sequence is CASSVTSGDPLETQYF. The sequenced DNA is TGTGCCAGCAGCGTGACTAGCGGGGATCCTCTTGAGACCCAGTACTTC. The full variable domain, with segments outside the CDR3 supplied by the reference TRBV2 and TRBJ2-5 proteins, appears as EPEVTQTPSHQVTQMGQEVILRCVPISNHLYFYWYRQILGQKVEFLVSFYNNEISEKSEIFDDQFSVERPDGSNFTLKIRSTKLEDSAMYFCASSVTSGDPLETQYFGPGTRLLVL.